This TCR beta chain was captured in a study of blood T cell repertoires in COVID-19. Background on the study: Some COVID-19 samples were acute and others convalescent; all came from the United States, Italy and Spain.

V shed 5 bases, J shed 0 bases, and the junction held 8 bases outside the gene matches. This CDR3 contains 17 residues. Germline CDR1 reads LNHDA; CDR2 reads SQIVND (reference sequence). Assay: immunoSEQ multiplex PCR; the TCRdb copy retains only in-frame clones and omits some. The sample holds roughly 260,000 clones, roughly nine tenths seen once. This chain connects TRBV19 to TRBJ1-4; TRBD1 aligns across 8 bases. Sequences were obtained from peripheral blood. This receptor was obtained from a man in his 60s who had recovered from COVID-19. CDR3 nucleotide sequence: TGTGCCAGTAGTCCCTGGACAGGGACGTCAACTAATGAAAAACTGTTTTTT. Translating it yields CASSPWTGTSTNEKLFF. Together with reference TRBV19 and TRBJ1-4, the CDR3 gives the full variable domain: DGGITQSPKYLFRKEGQNVTLSCEQNLNHDAMYWYRQDPGQGLRLIYYSQIVNDFQKGDIAEGYSVSREKKESFPLTVTSAQKNPTAFYLCASSPWTGTSTNEKLFFGSGTQLSVL.